This is a list of T cell receptor beta chains from one sample in a study of T cell responses to AZD1222 COVID-19 vaccine. Profiled with immunoSEQ multiplex PCR; TCRdb holds only in-frame clones, not every one. The sample consists of under 90,000 clones, approximately 83% of them appearing once. The specimen was peripheral blood, collected 28 days after the second AZD1222 dose. The receptors originated from an adult who received the AZD1222 COVID-19 vaccine. CDR3s include the opening cysteine and the closing phenylalanine or tryptophan. Fields, in order: D gene, V gene, J gene, CDR3 length, clone size, CDR3 protein, CDR3 DNA. A D gene is named only where the DNA matches it firmly. Only part of the rows carry a size: once, few, many, or a class if the clone is expanded.

d_gene: TRBD1
v_gene: TRBV6-6
j_gene: TRBJ1-3
len: 21
abundance: NA
CDR3aa: CASSLAGPTVGQGSAGNTIYF
CDR3nt: TGTGCCAGCAGCCTTGCGGGGCCCACCGTGGGACAGGGTTCGGCTGGAAACACCATATATTTT

d_gene: NA
v_gene: TRBV4-1
j_gene: TRBJ1-5
len: 13
abundance: NA
CDR3aa: CASSQVGGQPQHF
CDR3nt: TGCGCCAGCAGCCAAGTCGGGGGCCAGCCCCAGCATTTT

d_gene: NA
v_gene: TRBV10-1
j_gene: TRBJ1-1
len: 13
abundance: NA
CDR3aa: CASSLTGPTEAFF
CDR3nt: TGCGCCAGCAGTCTTACAGGGCCCACTGAAGCTTTCTTT

d_gene: TRBD2
v_gene: TRBV18
j_gene: TRBJ2-3
len: 16
abundance: NA
CDR3aa: CASSPLAGGGTDTQYF
CDR3nt: TGTGCCAGCTCACCTCTAGCGGGGGGTGGCACAGATACGCAGTATTTT

d_gene: NA
v_gene: TRBV18
j_gene: TRBJ2-2
len: 15
abundance: NA
CDR3aa: CASSPSTGNTGELFF
CDR3nt: TGTGCCAGCTCACCCTCGACAGGGAACACCGGGGAGCTGTTTTTT

d_gene: NA
v_gene: TRBV20-1
j_gene: TRBJ1-1
len: 13
abundance: NA
CDR3aa: CSASRGGTPEAFF
CDR3nt: TGCAGTGCTAGTCGAGGCGGGACCCCTGAAGCTTTCTTT

d_gene: NA
v_gene: TRBV12-3/TRBV12-4
j_gene: TRBJ1-4
len: 11
abundance: NA
CDR3aa: CASSLGTELFF
CDR3nt: TGTGCCAGCAGTTTAGGGACGGAACTGTTTTTT

d_gene: NA
v_gene: TRBV12-3/TRBV12-4
j_gene: TRBJ2-2
len: 13
abundance: NA
CDR3aa: CASSLWDTGELFF
CDR3nt: TGTGCCAGCAGTTTATGGGACACCGGGGAGCTGTTTTTT

d_gene: NA
v_gene: TRBV29-1
j_gene: TRBJ1-5
len: 13
abundance: NA
CDR3aa: CSVMTASNQPQHF
CDR3nt: TGCAGCGTTATGACAGCTAGCAATCAGCCCCAGCATTTT

d_gene: NA
v_gene: TRBV19
j_gene: TRBJ1-4
len: 15
abundance: NA
CDR3aa: CASSMGGALNEKLFF
CDR3nt: TGTGCCAGTAGTATGGGAGGGGCGCTTAATGAAAAACTGTTTTTT

d_gene: TRBD2
v_gene: TRBV4-2
j_gene: TRBJ2-1
len: 15
abundance: NA
CDR3aa: CASSLTGTTLHEQFF
CDR3nt: TGTGCCAGCAGCCTCACCGGGACTACTCTGCATGAGCAGTTCTTC

d_gene: TRBD1
v_gene: TRBV3-1/TRBV3-2
j_gene: TRBJ2-2
len: 15
abundance: NA
CDR3aa: CASSLDRVSAGELFF
CDR3nt: TGTGCCAGCAGCTTGGACAGGGTCAGCGCCGGGGAGCTGTTTTTT

d_gene: NA
v_gene: TRBV7-9
j_gene: TRBJ1-2
len: 12
abundance: NA
CDR3aa: CASSLEADGYTF
CDR3nt: TGTGCCAGCAGCTTAGAAGCAGATGGCTACACCTTC

d_gene: NA
v_gene: TRBV6-1
j_gene: TRBJ1-6
len: 16
abundance: NA
CDR3aa: CASSDIRGGYDSPLHF
CDR3nt: TGTGCCAGCAGTGATATTCGGGGCGGCTATGATTCACCCCTCCACTTT

d_gene: NA
v_gene: TRBV5-6
j_gene: TRBJ2-3
len: 13
abundance: NA
CDR3aa: CASSLAEAYTQYF
CDR3nt: TGTGCCAGCAGCTTGGCCGAAGCGTATACGCAGTATTTT

d_gene: NA
v_gene: TRBV5-4
j_gene: TRBJ1-1
len: 15
abundance: NA
CDR3aa: CASSPIGAENTEAFF
CDR3nt: TGTGCCAGCAGCCCCATAGGGGCAGAGAACACTGAAGCTTTCTTT

d_gene: TRBD2
v_gene: TRBV4-1
j_gene: TRBJ2-1
len: 17
abundance: NA
CDR3aa: CASSSWTSGGAYNEQFF
CDR3nt: TGCGCCAGCAGCTCCTGGACTAGCGGGGGGGCCTACAATGAGCAGTTCTTC

d_gene: NA
v_gene: TRBV2
j_gene: TRBJ2-1
len: 12
abundance: few
CDR3aa: CASSNPPSEQFF
CDR3nt: TGTGCCAGCAGTAACCCGCCGAGTGAGCAGTTCTTC

d_gene: NA
v_gene: TRBV3-1/TRBV3-2
j_gene: TRBJ1-6
len: 16
abundance: NA
CDR3aa: CASSRGTVTYNSPLHF
CDR3nt: TGTGCCAGCAGCCGGGGGACCGTCACCTATAATTCACCCCTCCACTTT

d_gene: NA
v_gene: TRBV27
j_gene: TRBJ1-1
len: 13
abundance: NA
CDR3aa: CASGLPGGTEAFF
CDR3nt: TGTGCCAGCGGCTTACCGGGGGGTACTGAAGCTTTCTTT

d_gene: NA
v_gene: TRBV6-5
j_gene: TRBJ2-5
len: 11
abundance: NA
CDR3aa: CASSYGVTQYF
CDR3nt: TGTGCCAGCAGTTACGGGGTGACCCAGTACTTC

d_gene: NA
v_gene: TRBV4-2
j_gene: TRBJ1-3
len: 14
abundance: NA
CDR3aa: CASSQEATGNTIYF
CDR3nt: TGTGCCAGCAGCCAAGAAGCCACGGGAAACACCATATATTTT

d_gene: NA
v_gene: TRBV5-6
j_gene: TRBJ2-7
len: 16
abundance: few
CDR3aa: CASSAVPGRSSYEQYF
CDR3nt: TGTGCCAGCAGCGCTGTCCCCGGGCGAAGCTCCTACGAGCAGTACTTC

d_gene: NA
v_gene: TRBV19
j_gene: TRBJ1-5
len: 15
abundance: NA
CDR3aa: CASKIGKISNQPQHF
CDR3nt: TGTGCCAGTAAAATCGGTAAAATTAGCAATCAGCCCCAGCATTTT

d_gene: NA
v_gene: TRBV28
j_gene: TRBJ1-2
len: 13
abundance: once
CDR3aa: CAITDTTNYGYTF
CDR3nt: TGTGCCATAACAGATACCACTAACTATGGCTACACCTTC

d_gene: NA
v_gene: TRBV19
j_gene: TRBJ1-1
len: 15
abundance: NA
CDR3aa: CASSIGGRWDTEAFF
CDR3nt: TGTGCCAGTAGTATAGGGGGCCGATGGGACACTGAAGCTTTCTTT

d_gene: TRBD1
v_gene: TRBV6-6
j_gene: TRBJ2-1
len: 15
abundance: once
CDR3aa: CASRPQGAVGNEQFF
CDR3nt: TGTGCCAGCAGGCCGCAGGGGGCAGTGGGTAATGAGCAGTTCTTC

d_gene: NA
v_gene: TRBV28
j_gene: TRBJ2-2
len: 14
abundance: NA
CDR3aa: CASSFGSSTGELFF
CDR3nt: TGTGCCAGCAGTTTTGGCAGTAGTACCGGGGAGCTGTTTTTT

d_gene: NA
v_gene: TRBV28
j_gene: TRBJ2-2
len: 14
abundance: NA
CDR3aa: CTSREGGGTGELFF
CDR3nt: TGTACCAGCCGTGAGGGGGGCGGTACCGGGGAGCTGTTTTTT

d_gene: NA
v_gene: TRBV15
j_gene: TRBJ1-5
len: 14
abundance: NA
CDR3aa: CATSRTESNQPQHF
CDR3nt: TGTGCCACCAGCAGGACGGAGAGCAATCAGCCCCAGCATTTT

d_gene: NA
v_gene: TRBV28
j_gene: TRBJ2-6
len: 17
abundance: NA
CDR3aa: CASSTGAPYSGANVLTF
CDR3nt: TGTGCCAGCAGTACTGGGGCGCCTTACTCTGGGGCCAACGTCCTGACTTTC